Described below is a single T cell receptor (beta chain) sequence and its context. This sample stems from a study of control samples from healthy donors and cancer patients. CDR3 length equals 16 residues. CDR1 is KGHSH, CDR2 LQKENI, per germline. V lost 1 base and J lost 3; bases outside the gene matches: 6. Only in-frame clones appear in the TCRdb table, and some are missing; sequencing was by immunoSEQ multiplex PCR. This repertoire shows 150,000 to 180,000 clones, over 85% found once; its top ten account for under 2.5%. This TCR came from a man aged 50-60 years in good health. The chain joins TRBV18 to TRBJ2-3; 8 nucleotides agree with TRBD1. The material sequenced was blood. This CDR3 is CASSPRLGTGTDTQYF. CDR3 bases: TGTGCCAGCTCACCACGGCTCGGGACAGGAACAGATACGCAGTATTTT.